This is a list of T cell receptor beta chains from one sample in a study of regulatory T cells in long-lasting Graves disease. TCRdb used MiXCR to reprocess the multiplex PCR reads, holding one entry per CDR3 protein. This sample has roughly 430,000 distinct CDR3 sequences, with 20% to 25% found just once. Sequencing was performed on peripheral blood mononuclear cells (PBMCs), taken when the disease was refractory, from a patient treated with antithyroid drugs. The receptors were sampled from a female donor with Graves disease. CDR3s include the opening cysteine and the closing phenylalanine or tryptophan. D genes are given only for firm matches. Rows may omit the clone size; those that give it use once, few, many or a size class.

V	J	size	D	CDR3	DNA
TRBV9	TRBJ2-1	.	.	CASSVDGGANNEQFF	TGTGCCAGCAGCGTAGATGGGGGGGCTAACAATGAGCAGTTCTTC
TRBV6-5	TRBJ1-6	.	.	CASSNYRDPITENSPLHF	TGTGCCAGCAGTAACTACAGGGATCCGATCACAGAGAATTCACCCCTCCACTTT
TRBV20-1	TRBJ1-1	.	.	CSARDRRVVNTEAFF	TGCAGTGCTAGAGATAGGCGGGTCGTGAACACTGAAGCTTTCTTT
TRBV28	TRBJ2-2	many	.	CASSFLSGRVGELFF	TGTGCCAGCAGTTTCCTTAGCGGTAGGGTCGGGGAGCTGTTTTTT
TRBV7-3	TRBJ2-6	few	.	CASSINLSGANVLTF	TGTGCCAGCAGCATCAATCTCTCTGGGGCCAACGTCCTGACTTTC
TRBV7-9	TRBJ2-5	few	TRBD1	CASSVTQGKETQYF	TGTGCCAGCAGCGTAACACAGGGGAAAGAGACCCAGTACTTC
TRBV20-1	TRBJ1-5	many	TRBD1	CSAQGAGDQPQHF	TGCAGTGCTCAGGGGGCTGGAGATCAGCCCCAGCATTTT
TRBV27	TRBJ1-5	many	.	CASSREGQVGQPQHF	TGTGCCAGCAGTCGCGAGGGGCAGGTGGGTCAGCCCCAGCATTTT
TRBV30	TRBJ1-2	.	TRBD1	CAWSVNPGQDVYGYTF	TGTGCCTGGAGTGTAAATCCGGGACAGGACGTATATGGCTACACCTTC
TRBV30	TRBJ1-2	many	.	CAWSPTGNYGYTF	TGTGCCTGGAGTCCCACGGGAAACTATGGCTACACCTTC
TRBV20-1	TRBJ1-4	many	.	CSAKGTTNEKLFF	TGCAGCGCCAAAGGCACAACTAATGAAAAACTGTTTTTT
TRBV20-1	TRBJ1-2	many	.	CSARVKGYGYTF	TGCAGTGCTAGAGTCAAAGGATATGGCTACACCTTC
TRBV19	TRBJ1-5	.	.	CASSIGPFEGPQHF	TGTGCCAGTAGTATAGGGCCCTTTGAGGGGCCCCAGCATTTT
TRBV5-1	TRBJ2-4	many	TRBD1	CASSPTGDIQYF	TGTGCCAGCAGCCCGACAGGGGACATTCAGTACTTC
TRBV7-3	TRBJ2-2	.	.	CASSLTGVNTGELFF	TGTGCCAGCAGCTTAACCGGGGTGAACACCGGGGAGCTGTTTTTT
TRBV27	TRBJ2-7	many	.	CASSGPGRTSGQYF	TGTGCCAGCAGTGGACCCGGACGGACCTCGGGGCAGTACTTC
TRBV2	TRBJ1-2	many	.	CASSGPNPDHNYGYTF	TGTGCCAGCAGTGGGCCAAACCCAGACCATAACTATGGCTACACCTTC
TRBV28	TRBJ2-5	many	.	CASSPPPQETQYF	TGTGCCAGCAGCCCCCCCCCCCAAGAGACCCAGTACTTC
TRBV12-3/TRBV12-4	TRBJ1-1	.	TRBD1	CASRRERGQGRRSTEAFF	TGTGCCAGCAGACGAGAGCGGGGACAGGGCAGACGGAGCACTGAAGCTTTCTTT
TRBV15	TRBJ1-5	many	.	CATAEGHLQPQHF	TGTGCCACCGCTGAGGGCCACCTTCAGCCCCAGCATTTT
TRBV7-3	TRBJ2-1	many	TRBD2	CASSLSSSGINEQFF	TGTGCCAGCAGCTTAAGTTCTAGCGGGATCAATGAGCAGTTCTTC
TRBV5-4	TRBJ2-5	few	.	CASSEGPNQETQYF	TGTGCCAGCAGTGAGGGACCGAACCAAGAGACCCAGTACTTC
TRBV2	TRBJ1-2	many	TRBD1	CASSGTGDYGYTF	TGTGCCAGCAGTGGTACAGGGGACTATGGCTACACCTTC
TRBV7-9	TRBJ1-2	many	.	CASSLVIQDLYGYTF	TGTGCCAGCAGCTTAGTTATACAGGATCTCTATGGCTACACCTTC
TRBV10-1	TRBJ2-2	.	.	CASSESWFLADKTNTGELFF	TGCGCCAGCAGTGAGTCTTGGTTTCTTGCGGACAAGACGAACACCGGGGAGCTGTTTTTT
TRBV12-3/TRBV12-4	TRBJ2-6	.	TRBD1	CASSLAPPGGPGANVLTF	TGTGCCAGCAGTTTAGCGCCTCCAGGGGGCCCTGGGGCCAACGTCCTGACTTTC